This T cell receptor (beta chain) was captured in a study of blood T cell repertoires in COVID-19. As for the study in general: Specimens from acute and convalescent COVID-19 originated in the United States, Italy and Spain.

Only a few counts were recorded for this clone. In the authors' workflow: The authors estimated nucleated cell counts from reference gene primer amplification. Generated by immunoSEQ multiplex PCR, the TCRdb table keeps only in-frame clones and is missing some. The DNA was the basis for D and trimming; V, J and clone size are from that table. The sample carries some 49,000 clones, 80% to 90% recorded once. Trimming at V came to 6 bases and at J to 7 bases, leaving 13 bases not matched to a gene. Germline CDR1 is MNHEY and CDR2 is SMNVEV (reference sequence). This CDR3 has 17 residues. The sequence was obtained from an older woman with acute or convalescent COVID-19. The sequenced material came from peripheral blood. The chain recombines TRBV27 with TRBJ1-6; 9 bases are a match to TRBD1. Here the CDR3 reads CASRPTVRQGENSPLHF. The CDR3 nucleotides read TGTGCCAGCAGACCGACCGTTCGACAGGGGGAGAATTCACCCCTCCACTTT.